A single sample gave rise to the 16 T cell receptor beta chains below, sequenced in a study of graft-versus-host responses after intestinal transplantation. TCRdb's table, derived via immunoSEQ multiplex PCR, lists solely in-frame clones and lacks some. Of fewer than 90,000 clones in the sample, about 95% were seen once. For these receptors, no antigen is known. This material consisted of unstimulated CD4+ T cells sorted from spleen or lymph node cells, taken before transplant. The receptors here all came from a human donor who was the organ donor for an intestinal transplant.

This clone was observed a single time. This chain uses TRBV5-1 with TRBJ2-7; 8 positions match TRBD1. J gave up 4 bases and V 0 bases, and 12 bases lay outside the gene matches. The CDR3 runs 17 residues. Germline loops: CDR1 SGHRS, CDR2 YFSETQ. The CDR3 region is CASSLGDRGWGSYEQYF. The CDR3 coding sequence is TGCGCCAGCAGCTTGGGAGACAGGGGATGGGGATCTTACGAGCAGTACTTC.

The chain has TRBV9 and TRBJ1-2, with TRBD1 as a possible D gene (5 bases). This CDR3 spans 17 amino acids. V lost 4 bases and J 3 bases, leaving 22 bases between the germline ends. Germline V gene sequence: CDR1 SGDLS, CDR2 YYNGEE. CDR3 sequence (DNA): TGTGCCAGCAGCCCCCAGTGGGCGGCAACCAGGGACTATGGCTACACCTTC. Protein sequence: CASSPQWAATRDYGYTF.

This clone was seen a handful of times. This chain joins TRBV5-1 and TRBJ1-5; D is ambiguous. Germline assignment: CDR1 SGHRS and CDR2 YFSETQ. V was clipped by 0 bases and J by 4 bases, with 5 bases between them. The CDR3 is 13 amino acids. This CDR3 is CASSLDRNQPQHF. For the CDR3, the DNA is TGCGCCAGCAGCTTGGACAGAAATCAGCCCCAGCATTTT.

The CDR3, as DNA: TGTGCCAGCAGCCAAGGCCGGACTAGCGCCTACGAGCAGTACTTC. It yields the protein CASSQGRTSAYEQYF. The gene calls are TRBV4-2 and TRBJ2-7; 9 bases align to TRBD2. The V gene's germline CDR1 is LGHNA and CDR2 YNFKEQ. There are 15 residues in the CDR3. With V trimmed by 1 base and J by 2 bases, 3 bases remained unmatched.

In the case of this clone: This sample also contains other DNA sequences that code for the same CDR3. The rearrangement joins TRBV9 to TRBJ2-3; no firm D call. The CDR3 has 15 amino acids. Germline lookup yields CDR1 SGDLS and CDR2 YYNGEE. V shed 0 bases and J shed 0 bases, with 8 bases lying between them. The CDR3 region is CASSVVGQSTDTQYF. CDR3 coding DNA: TGTGCCAGCAGCGTAGTTGGGCAGAGCACAGATACGCAGTATTTT.

This clone was counted between two and nine times. The chain combines TRBV7-2 with TRBJ2-2, with TRBD2 matching over 15 bases. V shed 3 bases, J shed 4 bases, and the junction held 0 bases outside the gene matches. CDR1 and CDR2 (germline): SGHTA, FQGNSA. This CDR3 has 16 amino acids. The CDR3: CASSLGLAGGTGELFF. In DNA form, the CDR3 reads TGTGCCAGCAGCTTGGGACTAGCGGGGGGCACCGGGGAGCTGTTTTTT.

The chain carries TRBV11-1 and TRBJ2-3; D uncertain. Germline lookup yields CDR1 SGHAT and CDR2 FQDESV (reference sequence). The ends were cut back, 5 bases at V and 0 bases at J, with 15 bases in the middle. The CDR3 has 16 amino acids. The CDR3 coding sequence is TGTGCCAGCAGCACCCGAGTCCACTTTAGCACAGATACGCAGTATTTT. It encodes CASSTRVHFSTDTQYF.

The chain joins TRBV28 to TRBJ1-6; D is unclear. CDR3 length equals 13 residues. Germline V gene data show CDR1 as MDHEN and CDR2 as SYDVKM. Between the trimmed V and J ends, which lost 7 bases and 5 bases, there was a span of 9 bases. The CDR3 spells CASKRTNNSPLHF. Here the CDR3 DNA reads TGTGCCAGCAAACGGACGAATAATTCACCCCTCCACTTT.

In nucleotides, the CDR3 is TGCGCCAGCAACGAGACAGGGAGTAAGAGGTACGAGCAGTACTTC. It specifies CASNETGSKRYEQYF. The chain joins TRBV10-1 to TRBJ2-7; TRBD1 aligns across 7 bases. The germline V gene encodes CDR1 WNHNN and CDR2 SYGVQD (reference sequence). The CDR3 spans 15 residues. V shed 7 bases and J 4 bases; nucleotides not matched to a gene: 13.

The chain links TRBV2 to TRBJ1-5; D unclear. V gave up 5 bases and J gave up 3 bases, with 8 bases separating them. The CDR3 consists of 13 residues. Per germline, CDR1 SNHLY and CDR2 FYNNEI. CDR3 sequence (DNA): TGTGCCAGCAGTATAAAGTACAATCAGCCCCAGCATTTT. Protein: CASSIKYNQPQHF.

This chain connects TRBV6-5 to TRBJ1-2, with D tentatively TRBD1 (6 bases). Germline assignment: CDR1 MNHEY and CDR2 SVGAGI. Trimming stripped 0 bases from V and 6 bases from J, with 11 bases between. CDR3 length: 14 residues. The CDR3 DNA is TGTGCCAGCAGTTACTCCGGCAGGGGAGATGGCTACACCTTC. Protein sequence: CASSYSGRGDGYTF.

V usage is TRBV7-9 and J usage is TRBJ1-5; D unresolved. V shed 5 bases and J shed 7 bases, with 15 bases lying between them. The CDR3 sequence is 14 residues long. Germline-derived CDR1 and CDR2 are SEHNR and FQNEAQ (reference sequence). The CDR3 loop reads CASSGRVSGQPQHF. The CDR3 DNA reads TGTGCCAGCAGCGGGCGGGTATCGGGACAGCCCCAGCATTTT. The whole variable domain, filled in from reference TRBV7-9 and TRBJ1-5, reads DTGVSQNPRHKITKRGQNVTFRCDPISEHNRLYWYRQTLGQGPEFLTYFQNEAQLEKSRLLSDRFSAERPKGSFSTLEIQRTEQGDSAMYLCASSGRVSGQPQHFGDGTRLSIL.

V and J are TRBV10-3 and TRBJ2-7; D ambiguous. Trimming shortened V by 0 bases and J by 2 bases, and 11 bases separated the two germline ends. The CDR3 has 15 amino acids. Germline V gene sequence: CDR1 ENHRY, CDR2 SYGVKD. CDR3 residues: CAISESAAKPYEQYF. In DNA form, the CDR3 reads TGTGCCATCAGTGAGTCGGCAGCAAAACCCTACGAGCAGTACTTC.

The J gene is TRBJ2-2, the V gene TRBV19; D possibly corresponds to TRBD1 (6 bases). V shed 5 bases and J shed 1 base, with 17 bases lying between them. In germline, CDR1 is LNHDA, CDR2 SQIVND (reference sequence). The CDR3 runs to 17 residues. This chain's CDR3 is CASSVQQGSLNTGELFF. CDR3 nucleotide sequence: TGTGCCAGTAGTGTACAACAGGGATCCCTGAACACCGGGGAGCTGTTTTTT.

This chain joins TRBV10-2 and TRBJ2-5, with 10 nucleotides matching TRBD2. V shed 8 bases and J 0 bases; nucleotides not matched to a gene: 6. This CDR3 is built from 15 residues. Looked up from germline, CDR1 is WSHSY and CDR2 is SAAADI. CDR3 sequence (DNA): TGCGCCAGCGCCTGGACTAGCGGCCACCAAGAGACCCAGTACTTC. Residues: CASAWTSGHQETQYF.

The rearrangement joins TRBV5-1 to TRBJ1-2, with TRBD1 matching 12 bases. The CDR3 runs 17 residues. Trimming took 4 bases from V and 8 from J; bases not matched to a gene: 15. Per germline, CDR1 SGHRS and CDR2 YFSETQ. CDR3 residues: CASSETLSGQGAGGYTF. The CDR3 region has the DNA TGCGCCAGCAGCGAGACCCTATCGGGACAGGGGGCTGGCGGCTACACCTTC.